The present entry profiles one TCR beta chain with its context. Its antigen is not yet known. No quality values exist for individual bases; no much larger clone is one base distant. The data stem from a study of radiation and T cells in renal cell carcinoma (TCRdb year 2020). At the level of the whole study: Samples came from a clinical trial, in which primary renal cell carcinomas received 15 Gy stereotactic body radiation therapy followed by nephrectomy 4 weeks later. Across all 55 or so samples, 4,016,671 unique CDR3 nucleotide sequences, encoding 2.5 million to 3 million unique CDR3 amino acid sequences, were identified. In total, some 50 samples, comprising 26 tumors and roughly 27 peripheral blood samples, were subjected to TCR beta sequencing.

The immunoSEQ kit was used, according to the manufacturer's recommendations, to generate TCR beta libraries from genomic DNA. To prepare libraries, a first multiplex PCR with proprietary primers was run, followed by a second PCR that added unique barcodes, and a bead cleanup was done after each round. A kit-provided positive control reaction and a negative control reaction were included in every sample batch. The final libraries underwent checking on an Agilent 4200 TapeStation D1000 ScreenTape, volumetric pooling, and quantification by qPCR. Sequencing was performed on an Illumina NextSeq500 with a MidOutput 150-cycle cartridge, and 156 Read1 and 15 Index1 cycles were run with kit custom primers. The pooled library was loaded at approximately 0.92 pM with roughly 19% PhiX control spiked in. The source study handled its data this way. Vendor-processed data were analyzed in R, and a clonotype was defined as all T cells sharing the same CDR3 nucleotide sequence. In the clone abundance analyses, frequencies in each sample were normalized to that sample's 10,000 most abundant clones. Public T cell clones, which averaged fewer than five per sample, were removed prior to analysis. Tumor-enriched and baseline blood-enriched clonotypes were defined by at least a 32-fold difference in abundance between compartments. Clonotypes expanded or contracted between blood time points were identified with a beta-binomial differential abundance model. Similarity between tumor and blood repertoires was quantified using the Baroni-Urbani and Buser coefficient, and groups were compared with two-tailed Wilcoxon tests in R. The table comes from immuneACCESS by way of TCRdb, which keeps in-frame sequences with V and J called. Part of the clones is missing from these tables; in studies checked, under half for an unresolved V gene and the rest for unknown reasons. That table gives V, J and clone size, and the DNA gave D and trimming. The sample contains 150,000 to 160,000 clones, roughly 89% of them found a single time. 13% of the sample is in the top ten clones.

V was cut back by 1 base and J by 0 bases, leaving a gap of 9 bases between them. The germline V gene (reference sequence) supplies CDR1 SGHNT and CDR2 YYREEE. Inclusive of the bounding cysteine and phenylalanine, the CDR3 is 15 residues long. Only the CDR3 DNA stays, 45 bases, in frame from base 1. Per the publication, the time point label means: blood 2 weeks post-SBRT. The treatment or condition label, as the study defines it: 15 Gy SBRT to primary tumor, nephrectomy 4 weeks later. To track tumor-enriched clonotypes, serial peripheral blood was sampled from radiation-treated patients at baseline and at 2 weeks and 4 weeks after SBRT. Renal cell carcinoma with clear cell pathology was present in all patients. The QIAamp DNA Blood Mini Kit (Qiagen) was used to prepare genomic DNA for TCR sequencing. Samples were included in the analyses only if all quality control checks were passed. Findings and caveats that apply to the study as a whole: Tracking of blood repertoire dynamics stopped at about 4 weeks after treatment, with no follow-up past that point. The single-armed trial design could not address effects of radiation dose or scheduling on the TCR repertoire. In blood, the top tumor clonotypes increased between baseline and 2 weeks post-radiation and then shrank by 4 weeks, which suggests that tumor-resident clones expanded only transiently. Because no pretreatment tumor biopsies were available, whether clonotypes were present in the tumor at baseline could not be determined.

The chain couples TRBV5-4 to TRBJ2-3, with the D gene not confidently named. The TCR comes from a woman between 45 and 60 years old with renal cell carcinoma. The source was blood, collected from a patient whose treatment included radiotherapy and nephrectomy. The DNA is as follows: TGTGCCAGCAGCTTGACAATCGCTAGCACAGATACGCAGTATTTT. Translated, it gives CASSLTIASTDTQYF.